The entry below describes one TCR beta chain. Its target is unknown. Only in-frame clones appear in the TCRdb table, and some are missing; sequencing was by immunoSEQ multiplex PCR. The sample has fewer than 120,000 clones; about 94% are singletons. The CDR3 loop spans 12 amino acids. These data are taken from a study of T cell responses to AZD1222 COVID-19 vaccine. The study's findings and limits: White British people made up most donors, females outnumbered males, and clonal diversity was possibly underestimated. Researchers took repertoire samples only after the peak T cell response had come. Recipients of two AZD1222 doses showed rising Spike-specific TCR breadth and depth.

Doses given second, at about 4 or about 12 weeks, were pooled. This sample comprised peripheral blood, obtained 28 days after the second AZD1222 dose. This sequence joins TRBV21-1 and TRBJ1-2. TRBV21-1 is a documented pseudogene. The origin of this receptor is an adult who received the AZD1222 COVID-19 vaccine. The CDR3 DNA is TGTGCCAGCAGCGCACGTATCTATGGCTACACCTTC. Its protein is CASSARIYGYTF.